These 14 T cell receptor beta chains were sequenced from one sample in a study of blood T cell repertoires in COVID-19. Only in-frame clones appear in the TCRdb table, and some are missing; sequencing was by immunoSEQ multiplex PCR. The repertoire includes tens of thousands of clones, about 74% of them detected once, and approximately 28% sits in the top ten. Source material: peripheral blood. The origin of the receptors is a woman at least 80 years old with acute or convalescent COVID-19.

The CDR3 region is CASSPTQASGNIQYF. The CDR3 bases are TGTGCCAGCTCACCAACCCAGGCGTCTGGAAACATTCAGTACTTC. This sequence joins TRBV18 and TRBJ2-4; D not certain. The V end lost 2 bases, the J end lost 6 bases, and 14 bases lay between the germline ends. This CDR3 region has 15 residues. Germline values: CDR1 KGHSH, CDR2 LQKENI.

The chain combines TRBV14 with TRBJ2-2; unclear D gene. Germline V gene lookup returns CDR1 SGHDN and CDR2 FVKESK. V was pared by 0 bases and J by 2 bases, with 10 bases between. The CDR3 sequence is 16 residues long. The CDR3 sequence is CASSQDFGFNTGELFF. Written as DNA, the CDR3 is TGTGCCAGCAGCCAAGATTTCGGTTTCAACACCGGGGAGCTGTTTTTT.

Only a few counts were recorded for this clone. V and J are TRBV11-2 and TRBJ2-7; perhaps D is TRBD1 or TRBD2 (7 bases each). Trimming shortened V by 5 bases and J by 7 bases, and 21 bases separated the two germline ends. This CDR3 spans 15 amino acids. The germline gives CDR1 SGHAT, CDR2 FQNNGV. CDR3 sequence (DNA): TGTGCCAGCAGCGTAGGGGGCTGGACTAGTGGGGAGCAGTACTTC. It encodes CASSVGGWTSGEQYF.

The V gene is TRBV5-4, the J gene TRBJ2-1, with 11 nucleotides matching TRBD2. The CDR3 has 16 amino acids. V shed 0 bases and J 8 bases; nucleotides not matched to a gene: 7. Germline V gene data show CDR1 as SGHNT and CDR2 as YYREEE (reference sequence). The CDR3 coding sequence is TGTGCCAGCAGCTTGGATGGGACTAGCGGAAGGGATGAGCAGTTCTTC. Translated: CASSLDGTSGRDEQFF. The full variable domain, in which reference TRBV5-4 and TRBJ2-1 provide the parts outside the CDR3, is ETGVTQSPTHLIKTRGQQVTLRCSSQSGHNTVSWYQQALGQGPQFIFQYYREEENGRGNFPPRFSGLQFPNYSSELNVNALELDDSALYLCASSLDGTSGRDEQFFGPGTRLTVL.

This clone has a handful of counts. The J gene is TRBJ1-3, the V gene TRBV15; unclear D gene. Trimming stripped 3 bases from V and 4 bases from J, with 19 bases between. Germline CDR1 and CDR2: LNHNV and YYDKDF (reference sequence). The CDR3 spans 17 residues. DNA of the CDR3: TGTGCCACCAGCAGGAGAATTCAAGGCGGCGGAGGAAACACCATATATTTT. This gives the protein CATSRRIQGGGGNTIYF.

The CDR3 DNA follows: TGTGCCAGCAGCCAAAAAACGGGAGGGCGTCATGAGCAGTACTTC. Its translation: CASSQKTGGRHEQYF. The chain links TRBV3-1 (or the pseudogene TRBV3-2) to TRBJ2-7; 8 nucleotides agree with TRBD2. V lost 2 bases to trimming and J lost 7 bases; unmatched junction nucleotides: 10. CDR3 length equals 15 residues. Germline CDR1 reads LGHDT; CDR2 reads YNNKEL (reference sequence).

The table lists this clone with a count of one. The V gene is TRBV3-1 (or the pseudogene TRBV3-2), the J gene TRBJ2-1, with 10 bases aligning to TRBD2. V dropped 4 bases and J dropped 5; count of bases not matched to a gene: 11. The CDR3 spans 17 residues. The germline CDR1 and CDR2 sequences are LGHDT and YNNKEL (reference sequence). CDR3 protein: CASSLIILAGRHNEQFF. CDR3 nucleotide sequence: TGTGCCAGCAGCCTAATAATACTAGCGGGAAGGCACAATGAGCAGTTCTTC.

This clone was counted between two and nine times. This chain links TRBV5-6 with TRBJ2-7; 9 nucleotides match TRBD1. The CDR3 sequence is 16 residues long. Germline V gives CDR1 SGHDT, CDR2 YYEEEE. J was trimmed by 0 bases and V by 4 bases; bases with no gene match: 8. The CDR3 loop reads CASSPGTGSSSYEQYF. The CDR3 DNA follows: TGTGCCAGCAGCCCCGGGACAGGGTCCAGCTCCTACGAGCAGTACTTC.

CDR3 loop: CASMEGQVANTIYF. CDR3 DNA sequence: TGTGCCAGCATGGAAGGACAGGTTGCAAACACCATATATTTT. The genes are TRBV6-6 and TRBJ1-3; 7 bases map to TRBD1. Germline values: CDR1 MNHNY, CDR2 SVGAGI (reference sequence). The CDR3 extends over 14 amino acids. The V segment lost 7 bases and the J segment 6 bases; nucleotides outside the gene matches: 9.

In regard to this clone: Its ends do not fully match the called genes, so a read error is possible. The V gene is TRBV11-2, the J gene TRBJ2-7; 11 bases agree with TRBD2. The CDR3 has 12 residues. Germline lookup yields CDR1 SGHAT and CDR2 FQNNGV. The CDR3 sequence: CASSSRLAGIHF. The CDR3, as DNA: TGTGCCAGCAGCTCGAGACTAGCGGGAATCCACTTC.

V and J are TRBV2 and TRBJ2-5; no reliable D call. The CDR3 is 15 residues long. V dropped 7 bases and J dropped 0 bases, with 15 bases sitting between them. Germline-derived CDR1 and CDR2 are SNHLY and FYNNEI. For the CDR3, the DNA is TGTGCCAGCACCTCCCAGGCAACGTACCAAGAGACCCAGTACTTC. Its translation is CASTSQATYQETQYF.

This clone was seen a single time. The chain links TRBV5-6 to TRBJ2-1, with D unclear. The CDR3 covers 12 residues. V lost 2 bases, J lost 6 bases, and 6 bases lay in between. The germline gives CDR1 SGHDT, CDR2 YYEEEE. The CDR3 DNA follows: TGTGCCAGCAGCTTTACTGCCAATGAGCAGTTCTTC. It yields the protein CASSFTANEQFF. The whole variable domain, filled in from reference TRBV5-6 and TRBJ2-1, reads DAGVTQSPTHLIKTRGQQVTLRCSPKSGHDTVSWYQQALGQGPQFIFQYYEEEERQRGNFPDRFSGHQFPNYSSELNVNALLLGDSALYLCASSFTANEQFFGPGTRLTVL.

The chain combines TRBV7-2 with TRBJ2-7; 11 bases match TRBD1. This CDR3 comprises 15 residues. Germline values: CDR1 SGHTA, CDR2 FQGNSA. V gave up 0 bases and J gave up 3 bases; unmatched junction bases: 1. In nucleotides, the CDR3 is TGTGCCAGCAGCTTAGCGGGACAGGGGGTCTACGAGCAGTACTTC. Translating it yields CASSLAGQGVYEQYF.

The rearrangement links TRBV19 to TRBJ1-4; the match to TRBD1 covers 7 bases. CDR1 and CDR2 (germline): LNHDA, SQIVND (reference sequence). J lost 4 bases, V lost 5 bases, and 4 bases had no gene match. This CDR3 has 14 residues. CDR3 in DNA: TGTGCCAGTAGTGGGACAGCCCATAATGAAAAACTGTTTTTT. Protein product: CASSGTAHNEKLFF.